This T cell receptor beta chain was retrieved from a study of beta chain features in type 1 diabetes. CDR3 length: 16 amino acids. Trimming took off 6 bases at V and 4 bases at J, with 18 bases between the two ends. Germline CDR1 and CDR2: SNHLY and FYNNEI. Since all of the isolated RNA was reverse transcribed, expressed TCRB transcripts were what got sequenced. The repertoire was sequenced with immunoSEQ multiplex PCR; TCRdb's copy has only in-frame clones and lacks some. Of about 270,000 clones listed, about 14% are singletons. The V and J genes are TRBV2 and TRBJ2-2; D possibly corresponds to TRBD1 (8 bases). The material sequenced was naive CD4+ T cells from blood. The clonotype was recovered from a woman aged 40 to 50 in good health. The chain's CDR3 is CASRKPGGGSTGELFF. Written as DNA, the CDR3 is TGTGCCAGCAGGAAGCCAGGGGGCGGGAGCACCGGGGAGCTGTTTTTT.